The rows below give T cell receptor beta chains drawn from one sample of a study of chemoradiotherapy in HPV16-positive cancers. This table comes from immunoSEQ multiplex PCR, and its TCRdb copy is limited to in-frame clones, with some not included. The sample consists of 6,700 or so clones, approximately 92% of them appearing once. The material sequenced was tumor tissue, taken from a patient who underwent chemoradiotherapy. These receptors came from a human donor with HPV-associated anogenital cancer. Both conserved end residues are part of each CDR3. D genes are given only for firm matches. For some rows the clone size is stated as once, few or many, or as a class when expanded; others skip it.

clone_size: NA; v_call: TRBV9; d_call: TRBD2; cdr3_aa: CASSPQISGRGAGELFF
clone_size: NA; v_call: TRBV7-8; d_call: NA; cdr3_aa: CASSFSNRNYGYTF
clone_size: few; v_call: TRBV10-3; d_call: NA; cdr3_aa: CAISESLGSDGYTF
clone_size: NA; v_call: TRBV19; d_call: TRBD2; cdr3_aa: CASSIFGDAGGYEQYF
clone_size: NA; v_call: TRBV30; d_call: NA; cdr3_aa: CAWMVWGSGGAREKLFF
clone_size: NA; v_call: TRBV30; d_call: TRBD1; cdr3_aa: CAWGYGQGKEAFF
clone_size: NA; v_call: TRBV5-1; d_call: NA; cdr3_aa: CASSLDAYGYTF
clone_size: once; v_call: TRBV6-1; d_call: TRBD2; cdr3_aa: CAGTRAGVGDTQYF
clone_size: NA; v_call: TRBV7-2; d_call: NA; cdr3_aa: CASSLDSSGHTYEQYF
clone_size: NA; v_call: TRBV27; d_call: NA; cdr3_aa: CASSTRYSEKLFF
clone_size: NA; v_call: TRBV10-2; d_call: NA; cdr3_aa: CASSPGPLGTGELFF
clone_size: few; v_call: TRBV6-5; d_call: NA; cdr3_aa: CASTGTGNSPLHF
clone_size: NA; v_call: TRBV7-3; d_call: NA; cdr3_aa: CASSLTRNTGELFF
clone_size: once; v_call: TRBV29-1; d_call: NA; cdr3_aa: CSVVRTYSYEQYF
clone_size: NA; v_call: TRBV30; d_call: NA; cdr3_aa: CAWSEPKKSRQQFF
clone_size: NA; v_call: TRBV6-1; d_call: NA; cdr3_aa: CASRRSVGGEQYF
clone_size: NA; v_call: TRBV27; d_call: NA; cdr3_aa: CASSLEQGGNIQYF
clone_size: NA; v_call: TRBV11-2; d_call: NA; cdr3_aa: CASSLNPVYEQYF
clone_size: NA; v_call: TRBV19; d_call: NA; cdr3_aa: CASSTQGYTNTEAFF